This T cell receptor (beta chain) stems from a study of human T cells and chemical hapten exposure. Study background: The use of 2% DPC on 2 cm by 2 cm of upper inner arm skin constituted sensitization. Doses of diphenylcyclopropenone went to the patients' scalps weekly throughout the approximately 22-week study.

The CDR3 is 16 residues long. In germline, CDR1 is KGHSH, CDR2 LQKENI. V shed 4 bases and J shed 0 bases, with 15 bases lying between them. Time point indicated: pre-sensitization, week 0. The treatment here: therapeutic diphenylcyclopropenone sensitization with weekly scalp DPC. TCRdb itself ran the RACE reads through MiXCR, one entry per CDR3 protein. The table records over 70,000 distinct CDR3 sequences, 14% of them present only once. Sequenced material: whole blood, taken in connection with sensitization to the hapten diphenylcyclopropenone (DPC). This sequence was found in a woman aged 45 to 65 with alopecia areata. Some clones in this sample may be carry-over from other donors' samples. The chain combines TRBV18 with TRBJ1-1; D unclear. The CDR3 DNA reads TGTGCCAGCTCACAAGTGCCGGGATTCATGAACACTGAAGCTTTCTTT. Its translation is CASSQVPGFMNTEAFF.